Below, 31 T cell receptor beta chains from the same sample are listed, as sequenced in a study of CD8 T cells in Susac syndrome. RNA was extracted with the RNeasy kit, and a quantity of about 0.45 to 1 ug was reverse transcribed using random hexamers. Each CDR3 protein is one row after TCRdb ran MiXCR on the immunoSEQ multiplex PCR reads. In the table there are roughly 110,000 distinct CDR3 sequences, 85% to 95% of which are singletons. Sequenced material: CD8+ T cells from PBMCs. Source of these receptors: a human donor in good health.

The chain employs TRBV5-4 and TRBJ1-1, with 7 nucleotides matching TRBD1. Germline values: CDR1 SGHNT, CDR2 YYREEE (reference sequence). This CDR3 has 16 amino acids. The V segment lost 4 bases and the J segment 1 base; nucleotides outside the gene matches: 10. CDR3 in amino acids: CASSRPGQGGNTEAFF. In DNA, the CDR3 is TGTGCCAGCAGCCGGCCGGGGCAGGGGGGGAACACTGAAGCTTTCTTT.

The V and J genes are TRBV5-1 and TRBJ1-6; no definite D call. The CDR3 runs to 17 residues. Trimming removed 0 bases at V and 8 bases at J, with 18 bases between. Germline CDR1 and CDR2: SGHRS and YFSETQ. CDR3 sequence reads: CASSLASQQGGHSPLHF. CDR3 nucleotide sequence: TGCGCCAGCAGCTTGGCCAGCCAGCAAGGTGGCCATTCACCCCTCCACTTT.

The genes are TRBV19 and TRBJ1-2, with D possibly being TRBD1 (5 bases). V lost 11 bases and J lost 10, with 23 bases in between. Germline V gives CDR1 LNHDA, CDR2 SQIVND (reference sequence). The CDR3 has 13 residues. CDR3 protein: CAGKRGTSKIYTF. In DNA, the CDR3 is TGTGCCGGGAAGCGCGGGACTTCAAAGATCTACACCTTC.

The chain links TRBV7-9 to TRBJ2-7, with 11 bases identical to TRBD1. The CDR3 is 17 amino acids. The J segment lost 6 bases and the V segment lost 6 bases, leaving 16 bases of the junction unmatched. Looked up from germline, CDR1 is SEHNR and CDR2 is FQNEAQ (reference sequence). This CDR3 reads CASRQSRDRGNMGEQYF. In nucleotides, the CDR3 is TGTGCCAGCAGGCAAAGCCGGGACAGGGGGAACATGGGCGAGCAGTACTTC.

The rearrangement joins TRBV7-2 to TRBJ1-1; tentatively, D is TRBD1 (6 bases). From germline, CDR1 is SGHTA and CDR2 FQGNSA. The CDR3 covers 13 residues. V dropped 2 bases and J dropped 10 bases, with 14 bases sitting between them. The chain's CDR3 is CASSLRAQGSAFF. The DNA for the CDR3 is TGTGCCAGCAGCTTAAGGGCACAGGGTTCAGCTTTCTTT.

The chain uses TRBV4-3 and TRBJ2-1, with TRBD2 matching 7 bases. The germline CDR1 and CDR2 sequences are LGHNA and YSLEER. This CDR3 region has 17 residues. Trimming cost V 0 bases and J 0 bases; bases outside gene matches: 5. CDR3 loop: CASSQELTGGSYNEQFF. The CDR3 DNA reads TGCGCCAGCAGCCAAGAGCTAACGGGGGGCTCCTACAATGAGCAGTTCTTC.

CDR3 nucleotides: TGTGCCAGCAGTTACTCGGGCTCTGGGGCCAACGTCCTGACTTTC. This codes for CASSYSGSGANVLTF. V gene TRBV6-2 or TRBV6-3 combines with J gene TRBJ2-6; no definite D call. The CDR3 consists of 15 residues. Germline V lookup: CDR1 MNHEY, CDR2 SVGEGT. V lost 0 bases and J 0 bases, leaving 3 bases between the germline ends.

The V call is TRBV4-1, the J call TRBJ1-5, with a possible D match to TRBD1 (6 bases). The CDR3 totals 15 residues. The ends were cut back, 3 bases at V and 3 bases at J, with 12 bases in the middle. Per germline, CDR1 MGHRA and CDR2 YSYEKL. CDR3 amino acids: CASSQDLGHNQPQHF. In DNA, the CDR3 is TGCGCCAGCAGCCAGGACCTGGGACACAATCAGCCCCAGCATTTT.

The V and J genes are TRBV11-1 and TRBJ2-7; possibly TRBD1 or TRBD2 for D (5 bases each). V lost 5 bases and J lost 2, with 16 bases in between. CDR3 size: 15 residues. CDR1 and CDR2 from the germline V gene are SGHAT and FQDESV (reference sequence). CDR3: CASSHGAPGTYEQYF. CDR3 nucleotides: TGTGCCAGCAGCCACGGGGCCCCGGGAACCTACGAGCAGTACTTC.

V and J are TRBV3-1 and TRBJ2-4; TRBD1 matches at 7 bases. V shed 4 bases and J 6 bases; nucleotides not matched to a gene: 6. The CDR3 is made up of 14 amino acids. CDR1 and CDR2 (germline): LGHDT, YNNKEL (reference sequence). The CDR3, as DNA: TGTGCCAGCAGCCCCCGGGACAGCTTAAACATTCAGTACTTC. Amino acid sequence: CASSPRDSLNIQYF.

This clonotype has a single count. The genes are TRBV13 and TRBJ2-6; D is perhaps TRBD2 (5 bases). Trimming stripped 5 bases from V and 1 base from J, with 9 bases between. Germline lookup yields CDR1 PRHDT and CDR2 FYEKMQ (reference sequence). The CDR3 has 15 residues. The CDR3 coding sequence is TGTGCCAGCAGCCGAGAGGGATCTGGGGCCAACGTCCTGACTTTC. Translated: CASSREGSGANVLTF.

The V gene is TRBV29-1, the J gene TRBJ1-1, with a weak D call TRBD1 (6 bases). Trimming pared 6 bases from V and 0 bases from J, leaving 14 bases between. Germline CDR1 SQVTM, CDR2 ANQGSEA. The CDR3 spans 14 residues. The CDR3 reads CSVIRGGLNTEAFF. The CDR3 nucleotides are TGCAGCGTCATAAGAGGGGGATTGAACACTGAAGCTTTCTTT.

J is TRBJ1-5 and V is TRBV12-3 or TRBV12-4; D remains unclear. Trimming removed 2 bases from V and 1 base from J, with 9 bases in between. This CDR3 has 15 residues. The CDR3 reads CASSLSGRSNQPQHF. The CDR3 bases are TGTGCCAGCAGTTTATCGGGTCGGAGCAATCAGCCCCAGCATTTT.

This chain joins TRBV4-2 and TRBJ2-1, with TRBD2 identical over 11 bases. The J segment lost 9 bases and the V segment lost 3 bases, leaving 10 bases of the junction unmatched. Germline V gene lookup returns CDR1 LGHNA and CDR2 YNFKEQ. The CDR3 is 16 residues long. CDR3 in amino acids: CASSQKLAGVTREQFF. The DNA of the CDR3 is TGTGCCAGCAGCCAGAAACTAGCGGGGGTGACACGTGAGCAGTTCTTC.

V usage is TRBV7-9 and J usage is TRBJ2-3; D perhaps matches TRBD2 (6 bases). The CDR3 extends over 16 amino acids. Germline V gene sequence: CDR1 SEHNR, CDR2 FQNEAQ (reference sequence). Trimming left V 5 bases short and J 0 bases short, with 15 bases between. CDR3 nucleotides: TGTGCCAGCAGCACCGAGCGGAGGGCTAGCACAGATACGCAGTATTTT. Encoded protein: CASSTERRASTDTQYF.

V and J are TRBV4-3 and TRBJ1-1, with D uncertain. This CDR3 has 13 amino acids. Germline V gives CDR1 LGHNA, CDR2 YSLEER. Trimming took off 11 bases at V and 0 bases at J, with 13 bases between the two ends. CDR3 DNA sequence: TGCGCCTCAGCAGTAAGGATGAACACTGAAGCTTTCTTT. Protein: CASAVRMNTEAFF.

J is TRBJ1-6 and V is TRBV20-1; D remains unclear. From germline, CDR1 is DFQATT and CDR2 SNEGSKA (reference sequence). Trimming took 2 bases from V and 2 from J, leaving 4 bases between them. This CDR3 is 13 amino acids long. The CDR3: CSARPAYNSPLHF. The CDR3 bases are TGCAGTGCTAGACCAGCCTATAATTCACCCCTCCACTTT.

The V gene is TRBV7-8, the J gene TRBJ1-1, with TRBD1 matching over 8 bases. CDR1 SGHVS and CDR2 FQNEAQ come from the germline V gene. V dropped 2 bases and J dropped 4; count of bases not matched to a gene: 6. The CDR3 extends over 15 amino acids. The CDR3 region is CASSLRQGLGTEAFF. The CDR3 DNA reads TGTGCCAGCAGCTTACGACAGGGGTTGGGCACTGAAGCTTTCTTT.

The J gene is TRBJ2-1, the V gene TRBV9, with D perhaps being TRBD1 or TRBD2 (7 bases each). Germline CDR1 is SGDLS and CDR2 is YYNGEE. There are 16 residues in the CDR3. The V gene lost 0 bases and the J gene lost 4 bases, with 14 bases spanning the gap. The CDR3 here is CASSVGGRGGYNEQFF. DNA of the CDR3: TGTGCCAGCAGCGTAGGTGGCAGGGGGGGTTACAATGAGCAGTTCTTC. The whole variable domain, remainder taken from reference TRBV9 and TRBJ2-1, is DSGVTQTPKHLITATGQRVTLRCSPRSGDLSVYWYQQSLDQGLQFLIQYYNGEERAKGNILERFSAQQFPDLHSELNLSSLELGDSALYFCASSVGGRGGYNEQFFGPGTRLTVL.

The chain couples TRBV9 to TRBJ2-6, with D perhaps matching TRBD1 or TRBD2 (5 bases each). Trimming cost V 4 bases and J 1 base, with 24 bases left between them. Germline V gene lookup returns CDR1 SGDLS and CDR2 YYNGEE. The length of the CDR3 is 20 residues. The CDR3 protein is CASSKMTTWGRGSGANVLTF. The CDR3 DNA is TGTGCCAGCAGCAAAATGACGACGTGGGGCCGCGGGTCTGGGGCCAACGTCCTGACTTTC.

J is TRBJ2-3 and V is TRBV10-3; D might be TRBD2 (5 bases). The germline gives CDR1 ENHRY, CDR2 SYGVKD. The CDR3 is made up of 17 amino acids. V lost 0 bases, J lost 2 bases, and 15 bases lay in between. The CDR3 coding sequence is TGTGCCATCAGTGAGTCGAAGAGGGAAACACCCACAGATACGCAGTATTTT. It is translated as CAISESKRETPTDTQYF.

The chain recombines TRBV20-1 with TRBJ2-3; D is ambiguous. This CDR3 has 11 residues. The germline V gene encodes CDR1 DFQATT and CDR2 SNEGSKA (reference sequence). The V gene lost 6 bases and the J gene lost 3 bases, with 7 bases spanning the gap. This CDR3 reads CSATGTDTQYF. CDR3 DNA: TGCAGTGCCACCGGGACAGATACGCAGTATTTT.

The chain links TRBV4-3 to TRBJ2-1, with TRBD1 matching 8 bases. CDR1 and CDR2 (germline): LGHNA, YSLEER. V was pared by 4 bases and J by 3 bases, with 8 bases of the junction left unmatched. The CDR3 is made up of 16 amino acids. The CDR3: CASSPLQTGDYNEQFF. The CDR3 DNA sequence: TGCGCCAGCAGCCCCCTGCAGACAGGGGACTACAATGAGCAGTTCTTC.

The chain joins TRBV2 to TRBJ2-3, with TRBD1 matching over 7 bases. Germline-derived CDR1 and CDR2 are SNHLY and FYNNEI. The junction had 7 bases not matched to a gene; V was cut back by 11 bases and J by 2 bases. The CDR3 is 13 residues long. This CDR3 reads CAAGTEYTDTQYF. The CDR3 region has the DNA TGTGCCGCCGGGACAGAGTACACAGATACGCAGTATTTT.

This sequence joins TRBV6-5 and TRBJ2-2; D perhaps matches TRBD1 (5 bases). V was trimmed by 9 bases and J by 9 bases, leaving 20 bases between them. The CDR3 runs 14 residues. Germline loops: CDR1 MNHEY, CDR2 SVGAGI. CDR3 amino acids: CASARQGMWRELFF. The CDR3 nucleotides are TGTGCCAGTGCGCGGCAGGGAATGTGGAGGGAGCTGTTTTTT.

J is TRBJ2-3 and V is TRBV4-3; TRBD2 agrees at 14 bases. Looked up from germline, CDR1 is LGHNA and CDR2 is YSLEER. This CDR3 comprises 16 residues. Trimming took 4 bases from V and 2 from J; bases not matched to a gene: 2. The CDR3 spells CASSPTSGGATDTQYF. As DNA, the CDR3 is TGCGCCAGCAGCCCGACTAGCGGGGGGGCCACAGATACGCAGTATTTT.

The chain carries TRBV12-5 and TRBJ1-5, with D hard to call. CDR1 and CDR2 (germline): LGHNT, FRNRAP. The CDR3 extends over 11 amino acids. The germline V and J ends were trimmed by 1 base and 12 bases, with 7 bases remaining between them. The CDR3 reads CASGLGSVQHF. CDR3 in DNA: TGTGCTAGTGGTTTGGGGAGCGTCCAGCATTTT. The variable domain in full, with the rest retrieved from reference TRBV12-5 and TRBJ1-5, is DARVTQTPRHKVTEMGQEVTMRCQPILGHNTVFWYRQTMMQGLELLAYFRNRAPLDDSGMPKDRFSAEMPDATLATLKIQPSEPRDSAVYFCASGLGSVQHFGDGTRLSIL.

CDR3 DNA sequence: TGTGCCAGCAGTACAGGGGGCGATGGCTACACCTTC. Its protein product is CASSTGGDGYTF. The chain carries TRBV12-3 or TRBV12-4 and TRBJ1-2; TRBD1 aligns across 9 bases. Unmatched junction bases numbered 1, after V lost 5 bases and J lost 6 bases. The CDR3 totals 12 residues.

This clonotype was recorded once. J is TRBJ2-7 and V is TRBV15; D uncertain. Germline loops: CDR1 LNHNV, CDR2 YYDKDF (reference sequence). Trimming left V 4 bases short and J 4 bases short, with 5 bases between. The CDR3 runs to 11 residues. CDR3 amino acids: CATSTGYEQYF. CDR3 DNA sequence: TGTGCCACCAGCACCGGTTACGAGCAGTACTTC.

V and J are TRBV5-1 and TRBJ1-2; D might be TRBD1 (6 bases). The CDR3 is made up of 15 amino acids. Germline loops: CDR1 SGHRS, CDR2 YFSETQ. With 0 bases removed from V and 4 bases from J, the gap between germline ends came to 13 bases. The CDR3 DNA reads TGCGCCAGCAGCTTGGGACAGGTGGATTCCTATGGCTACACCTTC. It yields the protein CASSLGQVDSYGYTF.

This clonotype has a handful of counts. V gene TRBV7-2 combines with J gene TRBJ2-1; 11 positions match TRBD1. CDR1 is SGHTA, CDR2 FQGNSA, per germline. The CDR3 totals 15 residues. V trimming: 3 bases; J trimming: 2 bases; junction bases outside the gene matches: 0. The chain's CDR3 is CASSLGQGAYNEQFF. The CDR3 DNA reads as TGTGCCAGCAGCTTGGGACAGGGGGCCTACAATGAGCAGTTCTTC.